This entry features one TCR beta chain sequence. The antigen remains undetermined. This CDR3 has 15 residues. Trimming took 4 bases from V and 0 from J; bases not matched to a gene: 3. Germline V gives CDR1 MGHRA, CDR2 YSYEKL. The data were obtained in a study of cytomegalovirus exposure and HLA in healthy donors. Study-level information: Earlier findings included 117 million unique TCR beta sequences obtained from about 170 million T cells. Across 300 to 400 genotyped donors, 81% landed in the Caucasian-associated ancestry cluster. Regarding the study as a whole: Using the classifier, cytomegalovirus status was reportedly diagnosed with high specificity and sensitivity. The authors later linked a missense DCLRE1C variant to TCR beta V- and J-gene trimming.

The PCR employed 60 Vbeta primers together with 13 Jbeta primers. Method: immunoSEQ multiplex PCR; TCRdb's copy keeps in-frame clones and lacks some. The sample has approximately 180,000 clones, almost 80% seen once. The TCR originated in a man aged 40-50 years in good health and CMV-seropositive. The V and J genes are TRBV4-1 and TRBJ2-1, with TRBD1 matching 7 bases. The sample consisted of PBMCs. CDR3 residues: CASSRQGSSYNEQFF. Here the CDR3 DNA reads TGCGCCAGCAGCCGACAGGGTAGCTCCTACAATGAGCAGTTCTTC.